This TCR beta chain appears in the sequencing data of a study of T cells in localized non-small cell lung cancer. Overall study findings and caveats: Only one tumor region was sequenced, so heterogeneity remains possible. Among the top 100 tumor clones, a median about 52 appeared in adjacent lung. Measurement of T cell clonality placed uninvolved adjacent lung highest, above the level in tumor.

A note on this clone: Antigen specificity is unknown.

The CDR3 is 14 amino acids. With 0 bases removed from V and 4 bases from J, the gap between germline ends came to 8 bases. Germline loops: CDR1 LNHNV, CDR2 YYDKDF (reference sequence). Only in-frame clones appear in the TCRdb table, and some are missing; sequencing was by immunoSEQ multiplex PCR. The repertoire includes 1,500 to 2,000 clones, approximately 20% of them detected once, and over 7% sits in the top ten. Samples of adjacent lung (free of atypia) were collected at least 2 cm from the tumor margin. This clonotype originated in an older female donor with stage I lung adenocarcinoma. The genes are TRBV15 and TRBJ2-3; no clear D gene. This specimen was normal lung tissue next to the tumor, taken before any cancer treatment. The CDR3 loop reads CATSRDYAADTQYF. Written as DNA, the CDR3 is TGTGCCACCAGCAGAGATTACGCCGCAGATACGCAGTATTTT.